Each of the 10 T cell receptor beta chains below was sequenced from the same sample in a study of T cell responses to AZD1222 COVID-19 vaccine. Using immunoSEQ multiplex PCR, the repertoire was profiled, and TCRdb retains in-frame clones only, with some absent. In the table there are 90,000 to 150,000 clones, about 90% of which are singletons. Here the sequenced sample was peripheral blood, taken on day 0 of AZD1222 vaccination. The receptors were sampled from an adult in good health.

The chain carries TRBV7-3 and TRBJ2-7; tentative D call: TRBD1 (7 bases). Germline V gives CDR1 SGHTA, CDR2 FQGTGA. V lost 5 bases and J lost 6, with 20 bases in between. This CDR3 region has 15 residues. The CDR3 loop is CASSPSTGVGGEQYF. The CDR3 region has the DNA TGTGCCAGCAGCCCCAGCACAGGGGTCGGGGGCGAGCAGTACTTC.

A note on this clone: At one end, the junction sequence differs from germline, possibly due to a read error. The V call is TRBV5-4, the J call TRBJ1-1; 7 nucleotides line up with TRBD1. The length of the CDR3 is 14 residues. The germline gives CDR1 SGHNT, CDR2 YYREEE (reference sequence). CDR3 coding DNA: TGTGCCAGCAGCTTGTCCAGGGGGAACGCTGAAGCTTTCTTT. Residues: CASSLSRGNAEAFF.

This rearrangement joins TRBV9 to TRBJ1-1; 11 bases are a match to TRBD1. V gave up 2 bases and J gave up 4 bases; unmatched junction bases: 4. CDR3 length: 15 amino acids. CDR1 and CDR2 from the germline V gene are SGDLS and YYNGEE. The DNA for the CDR3 is TGTGCCAGCAGCGTGCGGACAGGGGGCGTCACTGAAGCTTTCTTT. It is translated as CASSVRTGGVTEAFF.

This sequence joins TRBV5-1 and TRBJ2-1; 12 bases map to TRBD1. V lost 2 bases to trimming and J lost 7 bases; unmatched junction nucleotides: 7. CDR1 SGHRS and CDR2 YFSETQ come from the germline V gene. The CDR3 is 16 residues long. The CDR3 loop reads CASSLPGTGGSNEQFF. The CDR3 DNA is TGCGCCAGCAGCTTACCCGGGACAGGGGGCTCAAATGAGCAGTTCTTC.

The chain is built from TRBV5-6 and TRBJ1-2; D call uncertain. CDR3 length: 14 residues. CDR1 and CDR2 (germline): SGHDT, YYEEEE. V was trimmed by 4 bases and J by 4 bases, leaving 14 bases between them. The CDR3 region has the DNA TGTGCCAGCAGCGTTCAAGTCGGATTCTATGGCTACACCTTC. Translating gives CASSVQVGFYGYTF.

The chain recombines TRBV6-1 with TRBJ1-2, with D perhaps matching TRBD1 (5 bases). V lost 1 base and J lost 6, with 9 bases in between. Germline lookup yields CDR1 MNHNS and CDR2 SASEGT. This CDR3 is 13 amino acids long. CDR3 DNA: TGTGCCAGCAGTGAAGTGGTGGGGGATGGCTACACCTTC. It codes for CASSEVVGDGYTF.

The chain couples TRBV6-6 to TRBJ2-1; D perhaps matches TRBD1 (6 bases). Germline V CDR1 and CDR2: MNHNY, SVGAGI (reference sequence). With 5 bases removed from V and 6 bases from J, the gap between germline ends came to 14 bases. This CDR3 comprises 14 residues. The DNA for the CDR3 is TGTGCCAGCAGTGCCTCAATGGGGGCCAATGAGCAGTTCTTC. Its protein is CASSASMGANEQFF.

J is TRBJ2-4 and V is TRBV7-2; D unclear. The ends were cut back, 2 bases at V and 7 bases at J, with 9 bases in the middle. The CDR3 spans 13 residues. Germline lookup yields CDR1 SGHTA and CDR2 FQGNSA. The CDR3 sequence is CASSLMLFNIQYF. CDR3 bases: TGTGCCAGCAGCTTAATGTTATTCAACATTCAGTACTTC. The full variable domain, rest sourced from reference TRBV7-2 and TRBJ2-4, is GAGVSQSPSNKVTEKGKDVELRCDPISGHTALYWYRQSLGQGLEFLIYFQGNSAPDKSGLPSDRFSAERTGGSVSTLTIQRTQQEDSAVYLCASSLMLFNIQYFGAGTRLSVL.

V and J are TRBV7-9 and TRBJ2-7; no firm D call. The V end was cut by 5 bases, the J end by 0 bases, with 5 bases between. CDR1 is SEHNR, CDR2 FQNEAQ, per germline (reference sequence). The CDR3 covers 12 residues. The CDR3 loop is CASSPASYEQYF. DNA of the CDR3: TGTGCCAGCAGCCCCGCCTCCTACGAGCAGTACTTC.

J is TRBJ1-5 and V is TRBV19; weak D call: TRBD1 (6 bases). Germline V gene sequence: CDR1 LNHDA, CDR2 SQIVND (reference sequence). V was pared by 5 bases and J by 4 bases, with 12 bases between. The CDR3 totals 14 residues. The CDR3 DNA reads as TGTGCCAGTAGTCCGCAGCAGGGGAATCAGCCCCAGCATTTT. This encodes CASSPQQGNQPQHF.